The 21 T cell receptor beta chains reported below all come from one sample, sequenced in a study of molecular identifiers for immune sequencing clone quantification. TCRdb ran MiXCR on the PCR reads and lists one entry per CDR3 protein. Seen here are about 320,000 distinct CDR3 sequences, about 22% observed once, and the top ten hold roughly 0.7%. Material for sequencing was naive CD8+ T cells from blood, with Jurkat cell RNA spiked in. Stated subset: FACS-sorted CD8+CD4-CCR7+CD45RA+ naive T cells. The origin of the receptors is a human donor in good health. Some libraries in this study had Jurkat cell RNA spiked in.

The chain couples TRBV6-2 or TRBV6-3 to TRBJ2-1; D call uncertain. Germline-derived CDR1 and CDR2 are MNHEY and SVGEGT. The V end was cut by 4 bases, the J end by 10 bases, with 17 bases between. The CDR3 loop spans 14 amino acids. CDR3 bases: TGTGCCAGCAGTTCCTTGACATGGTACAGAGAGCAGTTCTTC. Its protein product is CASSSLTWYREQFF.

This clonotype was counted many times. The CDR3 loop reads CASSVDKNTEAFF. Here the CDR3 DNA reads TGTGCCAGCAGCGTAGACAAAAACACTGAAGCTTTCTTT. The chain couples TRBV9 to TRBJ1-1, with D unresolved. The V gene lost 0 bases and the J gene lost 2 bases, with 5 bases spanning the gap. CDR1 is SGDLS, CDR2 YYNGEE, per germline. The CDR3 totals 13 residues.

This clonotype has only a few counts. This chain joins TRBV20-1 and TRBJ2-5; TRBD2 is a possible D gene (7 bases). The CDR3 sequence is 17 residues long. Germline V gene lookup returns CDR1 DFQATT and CDR2 SNEGSKA (reference sequence). Trimming pared 0 bases from V and 3 bases from J, leaving 20 bases between. The CDR3 here is CSARDMGRGGAEETQYF. The CDR3 nucleotides are TGCAGTGCTAGAGATATGGGTAGAGGGGGGGCCGAAGAGACCCAGTACTTC.

This clonotype was counted at least ten times. J is TRBJ2-3 and V is TRBV27, with TRBD2 matching 11 bases. Germline V CDR1 and CDR2: MNHEY, SMNVEV (reference sequence). Trimming cost V 5 bases and J 0 bases; bases outside gene matches: 7. This CDR3 contains 17 residues. CDR3 protein: CASSLLTSGGSTDTQYF. The CDR3 DNA follows: TGTGCCAGCAGTCTCCTCACTAGCGGGGGAAGCACAGATACGCAGTATTTT.

V is TRBV27 and J is TRBJ2-2; either TRBD1 or TRBD2 may fit D (5 bases each). Trimming shortened V by 8 bases and J by 5 bases, and 18 bases separated the two germline ends. This CDR3 has 15 residues. Germline V gene lookup returns CDR1 MNHEY and CDR2 SMNVEV (reference sequence). CDR3: CASSVEGTGTGELFF. DNA of the CDR3: TGTGCCAGCTCGGTTGAGGGGACGGGGACCGGGGAGCTGTTTTTT.

Notes on this clonotype: Because the CDR3 is missing its conserved closing phenylalanine or tryptophan, this is likely a read error. This sequence joins TRBV28 and TRBJ1-1, with D possibly matching TRBD1 (5 bases). The length of the CDR3 is 14 residues. V was pared by 3 bases and J by 4 bases, with 12 bases between. Per germline, CDR1 MDHEN and CDR2 SYDVKM. CDR3 nucleotides: TGTGCCAGCAGTTTGGCGACAGTAGGCACTGAAGCTTTCTAT. Translated, it gives CASSLATVGTEAFY.

For this clonotype: Possible read error: a much larger clone is one base away. The CDR3 end shows no conserved phenylalanine or tryptophan, and so a read error is likely. V usage is TRBV29-1 and J usage is TRBJ2-3; D is unresolved. The CDR3 is 12 residues long. Deletions cut 0 bases from V and 5 bases from J, with 6 bases between. CDR1 is SQVTM, CDR2 ANQGSEA, per germline. In DNA, the CDR3 is TGCAGCGTTGAAGAGGTTTTAGATACGCAGTATCTT. Protein sequence: CSVEEVLDTQYL.

The CDR3 loop reads CASSQEGTSDHEQYF. CDR3 in DNA: TGCGCCAGCAGCCAAGAAGGGACTAGCGATCACGAGCAGTACTTC. The genes are TRBV4-1 and TRBJ2-7, with 10 bases matching TRBD2. The germline gives CDR1 MGHRA, CDR2 YSYEKL. There are 15 residues in the CDR3. The J segment lost 5 bases and the V segment lost 0 bases, leaving 4 bases of the junction unmatched.

This clonotype was seen repeatedly, ten times or more. The rearrangement links TRBV20-1 to TRBJ2-7, with D tentatively TRBD2 (6 bases). Germline loops: CDR1 DFQATT, CDR2 SNEGSKA (reference sequence). The V gene lost 1 base and the J gene lost 13 bases, with 20 bases spanning the gap. The length of the CDR3 is 13 residues. For the CDR3, the DNA is TGCAGTGCTAGAGCAAGGGACTGGAATCTTAGTTACTTC. Translated, it gives CSARARDWNLSYF.

The CDR3 is CASSLTGPWQETQYF. CDR3 in DNA: TGTGCCAGCAGCTTAACGGGTCCCTGGCAAGAGACCCAGTACTTC. The chain is built from TRBV7-3 and TRBJ2-5, with D uncertain. Germline CDR1 reads SGHTA; CDR2 reads FQGTGA. This CDR3 region has 15 residues. V shed 0 bases and J shed 2 bases, with 10 bases lying between them. Together with reference TRBV7-3 and TRBJ2-5, the CDR3 gives the full variable domain: GAGVSQTPSNKVTEKGKYVELRCDPISGHTALYWYRQSLGQGPEFLIYFQGTGAADDSGLPNDRFFAVRPEGSVSTLKIQRTERGDSAVYLCASSLTGPWQETQYFGPGTRLLVL.

Regarding this clonotype: A much bigger clone sits one base away, suggesting this may be a read error. The CDR3 bases are TGTGCCAGCAGCGAGGGACCCTCGGTCCACATTCAGTACTTC. As protein: CASSEGPSVHIQYF. The chain combines TRBV2 with TRBJ2-4, with D perhaps TRBD1 or TRBD2 (5 bases each). This CDR3 comprises 14 residues. Trimming removed 6 bases from V and 8 bases from J, with 17 bases in between. Germline V gene data show CDR1 as SNHLY and CDR2 as FYNNEI.

The chain uses TRBV30 and TRBJ1-5, with D unresolved. The CDR3 has 14 amino acids. Trimming cost V 0 bases and J 6 bases, with 12 bases left between them. Germline assignment: CDR1 GTSNPN and CDR2 SVGIG (reference sequence). The CDR3 coding sequence is TGTGCCTGGAGTGTACAACGGGGATTTCAGCCCCAGCATTTT. It specifies CAWSVQRGFQPQHF.

This clonotype was detected many times. The CDR3 DNA follows: TGCAGTGCTGCAACAACACGAGACTACGAGCAGTACTTC. Protein: CSAATTRDYEQYF. The gene calls are TRBV20-1 and TRBJ2-7; D is unclear. This CDR3 region has 13 residues. Germline-derived CDR1 and CDR2 are DFQATT and SNEGSKA (reference sequence). Trimming removed 5 bases at V and 3 bases at J, with 14 bases between.

This clonotype was counted at least ten times. The gene calls are TRBV29-1 and TRBJ2-7; D is ambiguous. The CDR3 contains 12 residues. V shed 5 bases and J shed 2 bases, with 10 bases lying between them. CDR1 SQVTM and CDR2 ANQGSEA come from the germline V gene. The CDR3 DNA follows: TGCAGCGTTCTCGTTGGTGCCTACGAGCAGTACTTC. The encoded protein is CSVLVGAYEQYF.

The chain couples TRBV6-2 or TRBV6-3 to TRBJ2-7; D is perhaps TRBD2 (6 bases). CDR1 is MNHEY and CDR2 is SVGEGT in the germline V gene. V was cut by 2 bases and J by 2 bases, with 10 bases left in between. This CDR3 has 14 residues. The CDR3, as DNA: TGTGCCAGCAGTTACCCGGGAGCTACCTACGAGCAGTACTTC. Its translation is CASSYPGATYEQYF.

V and J are TRBV28 and TRBJ2-3; TRBD2 agrees at 8 bases. The CDR3 is 18 amino acids. Germline V gene lookup returns CDR1 MDHEN and CDR2 SYDVKM. The V and J ends lost 10 bases and 1 base, in that order; junction bases with no gene match: 19. CDR3 protein: CATRPSAGALSGTDTQYF. The CDR3, as DNA: TGTGCCACCAGGCCGTCAGCGGGAGCTCTGTCAGGCACAGATACGCAGTATTTT.

This clonotype was detected a few times. V usage is TRBV15 and J usage is TRBJ2-3; 7 bases match TRBD1. The trim removed 5 bases at V and 0 bases at J, leaving 11 bases unmatched. The CDR3 sequence is 17 residues long. The germline CDR1 and CDR2 sequences are LNHNV and YYDKDF (reference sequence). CDR3 DNA: TGTGCCACCAGCTCCTCCCCCGCGACAGGGAGCACAGATACGCAGTATTTT. This sequence encodes CATSSSPATGSTDTQYF.

The rearrangement links TRBV30 to TRBJ2-3; 12 nucleotides agree with TRBD2. V shed 1 base and J 1 base; nucleotides not matched to a gene: 6. The CDR3 sequence is 17 residues long. The germline gives CDR1 GTSNPN, CDR2 SVGIG (reference sequence). CDR3 amino acids: CAWSAGLAGGGTDTQYF. The CDR3 DNA is TGTGCCTGGAGTGCTGGCCTAGCGGGAGGGGGCACAGATACGCAGTATTTT.

This clonotype was counted between two and nine times. The chain links TRBV20-1 to TRBJ2-5, with D possibly TRBD2 on 5 matching bases. The CDR3 sequence is 12 residues long. Deletions cut 3 bases from V and 3 bases from J, with 8 bases between. The germline V gene has CDR1 DFQATT and CDR2 SNEGSKA (reference sequence). In DNA, the CDR3 is TGCAGTGCTAGGCTAGCCGAAGAGACCCAGTACTTC. Its protein is CSARLAEETQYF.

This clonotype was seen a few times. The gene calls are TRBV3-1 and TRBJ1-1; tentatively, D is TRBD1 (5 bases). The germline gives CDR1 LGHDT, CDR2 YNNKEL (reference sequence). V was shortened by 2 bases and J by 3 bases, with 10 bases between the two germline ends. CDR3 length: 14 amino acids. The CDR3 bases are TGTGCCAGCAGCCAAAACAGGATCTACACTGAAGCTTTCTTT. It specifies CASSQNRIYTEAFF. Drawing the rest from reference TRBV3-1 and TRBJ1-1, the complete variable domain is DTAVSQTPKYLVTQMGNDKSIKCEQNLGHDTMYWYKQDSKKFLKIMFSYNNKELIINETVPNRFSPKSPDKAHLNLHINSLELGDSAVYFCASSQNRIYTEAFFGQGTRLTVV.

The gene calls are TRBV4-1 and TRBJ2-7; 7 bases are a match to TRBD2. The CDR3 consists of 14 residues. Germline CDR1 is MGHRA and CDR2 is YSYEKL. V was clipped by 4 bases and J by 3 bases; unmatched bases: 6. The CDR3 coding sequence is TGCGCCAGCAGCCCGGGACTATCAGGCTACGAGCAGTACTTC. Amino acids: CASSPGLSGYEQYF.